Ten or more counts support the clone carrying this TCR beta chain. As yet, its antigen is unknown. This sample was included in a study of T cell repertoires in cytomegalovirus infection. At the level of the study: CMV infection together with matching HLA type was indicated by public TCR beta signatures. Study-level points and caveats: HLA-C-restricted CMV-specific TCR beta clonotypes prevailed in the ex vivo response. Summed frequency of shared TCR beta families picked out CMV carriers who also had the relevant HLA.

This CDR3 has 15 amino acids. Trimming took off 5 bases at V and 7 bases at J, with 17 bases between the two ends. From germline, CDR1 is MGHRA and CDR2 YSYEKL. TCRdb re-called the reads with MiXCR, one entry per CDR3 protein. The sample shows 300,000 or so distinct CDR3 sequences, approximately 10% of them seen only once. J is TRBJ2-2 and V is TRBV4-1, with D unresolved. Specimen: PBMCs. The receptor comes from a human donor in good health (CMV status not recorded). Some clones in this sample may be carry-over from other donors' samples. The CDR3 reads CASSKLQAVDGELFF. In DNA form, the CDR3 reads TGCGCCAGCAGCAAACTTCAGGCGGTCGACGGGGAGCTGTTTTTT.